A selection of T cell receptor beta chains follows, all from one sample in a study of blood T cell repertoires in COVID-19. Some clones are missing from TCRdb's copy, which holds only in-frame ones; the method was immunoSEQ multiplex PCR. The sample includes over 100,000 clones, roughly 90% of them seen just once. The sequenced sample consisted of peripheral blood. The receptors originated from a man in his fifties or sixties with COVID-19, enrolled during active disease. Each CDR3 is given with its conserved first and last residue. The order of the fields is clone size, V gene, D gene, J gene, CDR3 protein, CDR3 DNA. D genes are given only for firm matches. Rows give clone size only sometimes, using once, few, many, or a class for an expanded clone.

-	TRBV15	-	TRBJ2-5	CATSRDTRGRQETQYF	TGTGCCACCAGCAGAGATACGCGGGGGCGGCAAGAGACCCAGTACTTC
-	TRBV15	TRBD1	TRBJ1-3	CATSSFRGQGAQGGNTIYF	TGTGCCACCAGCAGTTTTCGAGGACAGGGGGCGCAGGGCGGAAACACCATATATTTT
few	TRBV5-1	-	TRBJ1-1	CASSLDSRGAFF	TGCGCCAGCAGCTTGGACAGCCGGGGAGCTTTCTTT
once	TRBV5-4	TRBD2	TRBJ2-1	CASSWRLAGGNEQFF	TGTGCCAGCAGCTGGAGACTAGCGGGGGGGAATGAGCAGTTCTTC
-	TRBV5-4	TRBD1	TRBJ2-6	CASSLDGTGAGANVLTF	TGTGCCAGCAGCTTGGATGGGACAGGGGCTGGGGCCAACGTCCTGACTTTC
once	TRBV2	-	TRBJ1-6	CASSPKRQGSSPLHF	TGTGCCAGCAGTCCTAAGAGGCAGGGTTCCTCACCCCTCCACTTT
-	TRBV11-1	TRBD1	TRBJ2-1	CASSWGQIYNEQFF	TGTGCCAGCAGCTGGGGACAGATCTACAATGAGCAGTTCTTC
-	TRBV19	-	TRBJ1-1	CASSLRGGVPEAFF	TGTGCCAGTAGTCTGCGTGGGGGGGTCCCTGAAGCTTTCTTT
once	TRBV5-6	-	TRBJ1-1	CASRKRQAMNTEAFF	TGTGCCAGCAGGAAGAGACAGGCGATGAACACTGAAGCTTTCTTT
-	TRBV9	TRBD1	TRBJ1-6	CASSLSGDRETVGSPLHF	TGTGCCAGCAGCTTATCGGGGGACAGGGAGACGGTTGGATCACCCCTCCACTTT
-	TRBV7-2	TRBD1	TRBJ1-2	CASSLYFGGTEKSYF	TGTGCCAGCAGCTTATATTTCGGTGGGACAGAAAAAAGTTACTTC
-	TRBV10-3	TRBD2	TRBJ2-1	CAISEGRRGAGGEQFF	TGTGCCATCAGTGAGGGACGGCGGGGGGCCGGCGGGGAGCAGTTCTTC
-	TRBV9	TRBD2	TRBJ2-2	CASSVGGGASGELFF	TGTGCCAGCAGCGTAGGCGGGGGGGCGTCCGGGGAGCTGTTTTTT
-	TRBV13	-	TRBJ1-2	CASSLGGTSGYGYTF	TGTGCCAGCAGCTTAGGCGGTACGTCGGGCTATGGCTACACCTTC